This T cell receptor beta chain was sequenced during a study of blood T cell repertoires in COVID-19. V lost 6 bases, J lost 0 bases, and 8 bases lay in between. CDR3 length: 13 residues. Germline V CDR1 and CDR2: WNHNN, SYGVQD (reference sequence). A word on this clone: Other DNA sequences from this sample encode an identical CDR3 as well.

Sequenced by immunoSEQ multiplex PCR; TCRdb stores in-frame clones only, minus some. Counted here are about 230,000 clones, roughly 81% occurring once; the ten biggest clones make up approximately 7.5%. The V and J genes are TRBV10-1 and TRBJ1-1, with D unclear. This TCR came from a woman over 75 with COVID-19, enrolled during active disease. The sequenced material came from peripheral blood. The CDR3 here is CASSPTVNTEAFF. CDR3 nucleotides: TGCGCCAGCAGCCCTACCGTGAACACTGAAGCTTTCTTT.